The 4 T cell receptor beta chains presented below share a single source sample, sequenced in a study of cytomegalovirus exposure and HLA in healthy donors. Assay used: immunoSEQ multiplex PCR; TCRdb lists only in-frame clones, some missing. The data hold roughly 330,000 clones, with 87% observed a single time. Input material: PBMCs. These receptor sequences come from a woman aged 25-40 years in good health and CMV-seropositive.

This rearrangement joins TRBV6-1 to TRBJ1-2; D is uncertain. From germline, CDR1 is MNHNS and CDR2 SASEGT. The CDR3 extends over 13 amino acids. Between the trimmed V and J ends, which lost 4 bases and 4 bases, there was a span of 10 bases. The CDR3 spells CASSGIAAYGYTF. CDR3 nucleotide sequence: TGTGCCAGCAGTGGCATAGCGGCCTATGGCTACACCTTC.

CDR3 sequence (DNA): TGTGCCAGCAGCCTCGGAGGGGGGCGAACTGAAGCTTTCTTT. This sequence encodes CASSLGGGRTEAFF. The chain has TRBV11-3 and TRBJ1-1; weak D call: TRBD1 (6 bases). CDR3 length: 14 amino acids. V was clipped by 5 bases and J by 5 bases, with 15 bases between them. Germline V gene lookup returns CDR1 SGHNT and CDR2 YENEEA.

The chain combines TRBV4-2 with TRBJ1-4, with 7 bases matching TRBD1. The V segment lost 0 bases and the J segment 7 bases; nucleotides outside the gene matches: 11. This CDR3 is 17 amino acids long. Germline V gives CDR1 LGHNA, CDR2 YNFKEQ. CDR3 sequence: CASSQDLKTGRIEKLFF. CDR3 DNA sequence: TGTGCCAGCAGCCAAGATCTTAAGACAGGGAGGATTGAAAAACTGTTTTTT.

The V call is TRBV27, the J call TRBJ2-1; TRBD1 or TRBD2 may be the D gene (5 bases each). Per germline, CDR1 MNHEY and CDR2 SMNVEV (reference sequence). The CDR3 contains 15 residues. The V and J ends lost 2 bases and 4 bases respectively, with 12 bases between them. The CDR3 DNA sequence: TGTGCCAGCAGTTTAACCGGGACCGCATACAATGAGCAGTTCTTC. It translates to CASSLTGTAYNEQFF.